The T cell receptor (beta chain) under discussion was sequenced for a study of blood T cells in healthy people across ages. The study's findings and limits: Higher diversity, along with more naive CD4+ cells, distinguished long-lived donors from aged donors. While age rose, TCR beta diversity per million T cells dropped in a roughly linear way.

Comments on this clonotype: Its antigen is unknown.

With a J-beta primer mix and a sample-barcoded 5' primer, a second PCR ran roughly 6 to 11 cycles. Through a template-switch adaptor with 12 random nucleotides, each cDNA molecule received a tag. TCRdb redid the calling of the 5' RACE reads with MiXCR, one entry per CDR3 protein. The sample has around 1,500,000 distinct CDR3 sequences; approximately 38% are singletons. Every sample gave at least 5 micrograms of total RNA when it was extracted. CDR1 and CDR2 (germline): SGHTA, FQGTGA. This CDR3 region has 15 residues. V lost 5 bases, J lost 5 bases, and 10 bases stayed unmatched. The chain employs TRBV7-3 and TRBJ2-3; 7 bases agree with TRBD2. The source material was blood. The sequence came from a woman between 18 and 29 years old in good health. In DNA form, the CDR3 reads TGTGCCAGCAGCCACCGGGGAGGGGCCGGAGATACGCAGTATTTT. This gives the protein CASSHRGGAGDTQYF.